This T cell receptor (beta chain) is drawn from a study of blood T cell repertoires in COVID-19 (dated by TCRdb to about 2020). Regarding the research as a whole: Samples from collaborators originated in the United States, Italy and Spain and spanned both the acute and convalescent phases of COVID-19. The material from the prospective study consisted of cDNA or gDNA derived from T cells, B-cell-depleted T cells, or PBMCs. The dataset comprised deeply sampled blood TCRbeta repertoires from subjects exposed to, actively infected with, or recovered from COVID-19. The repertoires were released in a freely available public database meant as a resource for research on the immune response to SARS-CoV-2. The samples were drawn from the first 160 participants of the ongoing ImmuneRACE study and from roughly 1,300 subjects provided by 6 global collaborators. Nearly every sample came with metadata listing a de-identified subject ID, COVID-19 status, age in years and sex. HLA class I and class II types, where available, came from metadata supplied by the sample provider rather than from assay-based typing. Overall results and qualifications from the work: Clinical and demographic metadata were provided uncurated, with the amount varying by source and participant.

Collaborating institutions collected whole blood in K2EDTA tubes following their own protocols. Collaborator samples were shipped for TCRbeta analysis as frozen whole blood, isolated PBMCs, or DNA extracted from either sample type. V and J are trimmed by 6 bases and 0 bases, and the gene matches miss 9 bases of the junction. Based on the germline V gene, the CDR1 and CDR2 sequences are SNHLY and FYNNEI. Counted from cysteine to phenylalanine, this CDR3 has 18 amino acids. The entry retains the CDR3 DNA only, 54 bases that are in frame from base 1. Worth noting for this clone: Its binding antigen is unknown. It has no much larger one-base neighbor in the sample; base qualities were not kept.

The immunoSEQ Assay, a bias-controlled multiplex PCR, was used to amplify TCRbeta CDR3 regions from genomic DNA. As for how the authors treated the data: Nucleated cell counts per sample were estimated from amplification of reference gene primers within the assay. To quantify the absolute abundance of each unique TCRbeta CDR3 rearrangement, sequence reads were collapsed and filtered. For each sample, productive Simpson clonality was calculated as the square root of Simpson's diversity index across productive rearrangements. Not all clones reach the TCRdb copy of this immuneACCESS table, which keeps in-frame sequences only. Checked studies attribute under half of the gap to unresolved V genes and leave the rest unexplained. The V and J calls and clone size come from that table; D and trimming were worked out from the DNA. This sample lists over 65,000 clones; roughly nine tenths were detected once. In total, the top ten clones hold roughly a tenth of the sample.

Rearrangement joined TRBV2 to TRBJ2-3; TRBD2 fits 13 bases in the junction. The sequence was obtained from a human donor in a cohort sampled during active COVID-19. Sequenced input: peripheral blood. The sequenced DNA: TGTGCCAGCAGGACCGGGACTAGCGGGGCCTCTAGCACAGATACGCAGTATTTT. Translated, this gives CASRTGTSGASSTDTQYF. Outside the CDR3, residues come from the reference TRBV2 and TRBJ2-3 proteins, so the full variable domain is: EPEVTQTPSHQVTQMGQEVILRCVPISNHLYFYWYRQILGQKVEFLVSFYNNEISEKSEIFDDQFSVERPDGSNFTLKIRSTKLEDSAMYFCASRTGTSGASSTDTQYFGPGTRLTVL.